This TCR beta chain was sequenced during a study of blood T cell repertoires in COVID-19. Study background: In each case, the material was cDNA or gDNA derived from T cells, B-cell-depleted T cells, or PBMCs.

Assay: immunoSEQ multiplex PCR; the TCRdb copy retains only in-frame clones and omits some. The repertoire holds approximately 140,000 clones, with around 80% as singletons. Material: peripheral blood. The TCR comes from a man in his sixties with acute or convalescent COVID-19.

The CDR3 sequence is CASSASDRGRGYTF. The CDR3 coding sequence is TGTGCCAGCAGTGCTTCGGACAGGGGACGCGGCTACACCTTC. This chain connects TRBV6-2 or TRBV6-3 to TRBJ1-2; 9 bases are a match to TRBD1. The CDR3 covers 14 residues. The trim removed 5 bases at V and 8 bases at J, leaving 9 bases unmatched. Looked up from germline, CDR1 is MNHEY and CDR2 is SVGEGT.